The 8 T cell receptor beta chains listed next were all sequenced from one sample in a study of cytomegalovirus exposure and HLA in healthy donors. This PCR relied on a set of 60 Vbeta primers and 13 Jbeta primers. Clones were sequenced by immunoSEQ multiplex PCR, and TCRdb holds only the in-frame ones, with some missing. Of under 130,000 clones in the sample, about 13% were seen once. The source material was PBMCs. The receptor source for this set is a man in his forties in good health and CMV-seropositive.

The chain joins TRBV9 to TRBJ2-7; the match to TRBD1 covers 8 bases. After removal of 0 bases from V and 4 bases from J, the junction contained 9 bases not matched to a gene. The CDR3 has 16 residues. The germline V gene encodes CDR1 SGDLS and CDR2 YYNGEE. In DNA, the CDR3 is TGTGCCAGCAGCGTAGAACAATCCGGACAGGGATACGAGCAGTACTTC. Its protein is CASSVEQSGQGYEQYF.

CDR3 protein: CASRVGGANTEAFF. Here the CDR3 DNA reads TGTGCCAGCAGGGTTGGGGGGGCGAACACTGAAGCTTTCTTT. The rearrangement links TRBV2 to TRBJ1-1; tentatively, D is TRBD1 (6 bases). The CDR3 is made up of 14 amino acids. Germline CDR1 SNHLY, CDR2 FYNNEI. Trimming left V 6 bases short and J 1 base short, with 12 bases between. Full variable domain (outside the CDR3, taken from reference TRBV2 and TRBJ1-1): EPEVTQTPSHQVTQMGQEVILRCVPISNHLYFYWYRQILGQKVEFLVSFYNNEISEKSEIFDDQFSVERPDGSNFTLKIRSTKLEDSAMYFCASRVGGANTEAFFGQGTRLTVV.

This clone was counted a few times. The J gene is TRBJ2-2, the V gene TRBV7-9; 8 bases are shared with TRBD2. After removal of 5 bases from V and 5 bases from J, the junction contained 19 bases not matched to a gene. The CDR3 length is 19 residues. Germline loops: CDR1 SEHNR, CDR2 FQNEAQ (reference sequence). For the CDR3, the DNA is TGTGCCAGCAGCACCATCGGGAGCGGGAGAGTATCGGGAACCGGGGAGCTGTTTTTT. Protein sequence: CASSTIGSGRVSGTGELFF.

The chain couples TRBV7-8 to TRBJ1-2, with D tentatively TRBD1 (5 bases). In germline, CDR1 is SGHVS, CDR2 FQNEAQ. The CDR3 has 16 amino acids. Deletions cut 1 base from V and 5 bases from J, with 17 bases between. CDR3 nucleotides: TGTGCCAGCAGCTTAGGGGTCGGGGAGGGACGTTATGGCTACACCTTC. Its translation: CASSLGVGEGRYGYTF. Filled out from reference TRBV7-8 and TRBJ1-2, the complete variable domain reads GAGVSQSPRYKVAKRGQDVALRCDPISGHVSLFWYQQALGQGPEFLTYFQNEAQLDKSGLPSDRFFAERPEGSVSTLKIQRTQQEDSAVYLCASSLGVGEGRYGYTFGSGTRLTVV.

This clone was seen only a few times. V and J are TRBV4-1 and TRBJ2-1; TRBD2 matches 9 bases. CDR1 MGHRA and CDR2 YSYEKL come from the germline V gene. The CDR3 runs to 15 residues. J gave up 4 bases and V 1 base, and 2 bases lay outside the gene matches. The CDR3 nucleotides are TGCGCCAGCAGCCAAGGACTAGCGGATTACAATGAGCAGTTCTTC. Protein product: CASSQGLADYNEQFF.

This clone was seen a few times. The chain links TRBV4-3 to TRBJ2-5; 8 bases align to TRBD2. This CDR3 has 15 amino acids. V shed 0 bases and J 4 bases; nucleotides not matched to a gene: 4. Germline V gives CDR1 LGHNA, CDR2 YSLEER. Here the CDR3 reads CASSQDTLAGETQYF. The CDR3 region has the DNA TGCGCCAGCAGCCAAGATACCCTAGCGGGAGAGACCCAGTACTTC.

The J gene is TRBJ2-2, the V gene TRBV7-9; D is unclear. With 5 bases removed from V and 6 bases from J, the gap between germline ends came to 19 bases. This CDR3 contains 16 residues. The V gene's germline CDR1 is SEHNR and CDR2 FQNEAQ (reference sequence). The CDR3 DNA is TGTGCCAGCAGCCCCCGACTGATATCCGCCGCCGGGGAGCTGTTTTTT. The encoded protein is CASSPRLISAAGELFF.

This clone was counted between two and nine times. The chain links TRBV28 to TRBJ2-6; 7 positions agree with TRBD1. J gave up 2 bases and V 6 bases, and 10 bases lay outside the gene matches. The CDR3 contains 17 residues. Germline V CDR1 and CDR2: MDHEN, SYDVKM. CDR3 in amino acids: CASSPLDRVAGANVLTF. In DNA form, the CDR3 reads TGTGCCAGCAGCCCTCTAGACAGGGTAGCTGGGGCCAACGTCCTGACTTTC.